The present entry profiles one T cell receptor beta chain with its context. The data belong to a study of PD-L1 blockade in urothelial cancer. Generated by immunoSEQ multiplex PCR, the TCRdb table keeps only in-frame clones and is missing some. This sample has about 24,000 clones, with 84% found just once. The CDR3 is made up of 13 amino acids. CDR1 GTSNPN and CDR2 SVGIG come from the germline V gene (reference sequence). The V end lost 0 bases, the J end lost 7 bases, and 10 bases lay between the germline ends. This TCR was sampled from a man between 65 and 85 years old with urothelial cancer. This sequence joins TRBV30 and TRBJ2-1; maybe TRBD2 (5 bases). The source was PBMCs, collected around atezolizumab (anti-PD-L1) treatment. The CDR3 reads CAWSVEGGNEQFF. CDR3 nucleotide sequence: TGTGCCTGGAGTGTAGAGGGCGGGAATGAGCAGTTCTTC.